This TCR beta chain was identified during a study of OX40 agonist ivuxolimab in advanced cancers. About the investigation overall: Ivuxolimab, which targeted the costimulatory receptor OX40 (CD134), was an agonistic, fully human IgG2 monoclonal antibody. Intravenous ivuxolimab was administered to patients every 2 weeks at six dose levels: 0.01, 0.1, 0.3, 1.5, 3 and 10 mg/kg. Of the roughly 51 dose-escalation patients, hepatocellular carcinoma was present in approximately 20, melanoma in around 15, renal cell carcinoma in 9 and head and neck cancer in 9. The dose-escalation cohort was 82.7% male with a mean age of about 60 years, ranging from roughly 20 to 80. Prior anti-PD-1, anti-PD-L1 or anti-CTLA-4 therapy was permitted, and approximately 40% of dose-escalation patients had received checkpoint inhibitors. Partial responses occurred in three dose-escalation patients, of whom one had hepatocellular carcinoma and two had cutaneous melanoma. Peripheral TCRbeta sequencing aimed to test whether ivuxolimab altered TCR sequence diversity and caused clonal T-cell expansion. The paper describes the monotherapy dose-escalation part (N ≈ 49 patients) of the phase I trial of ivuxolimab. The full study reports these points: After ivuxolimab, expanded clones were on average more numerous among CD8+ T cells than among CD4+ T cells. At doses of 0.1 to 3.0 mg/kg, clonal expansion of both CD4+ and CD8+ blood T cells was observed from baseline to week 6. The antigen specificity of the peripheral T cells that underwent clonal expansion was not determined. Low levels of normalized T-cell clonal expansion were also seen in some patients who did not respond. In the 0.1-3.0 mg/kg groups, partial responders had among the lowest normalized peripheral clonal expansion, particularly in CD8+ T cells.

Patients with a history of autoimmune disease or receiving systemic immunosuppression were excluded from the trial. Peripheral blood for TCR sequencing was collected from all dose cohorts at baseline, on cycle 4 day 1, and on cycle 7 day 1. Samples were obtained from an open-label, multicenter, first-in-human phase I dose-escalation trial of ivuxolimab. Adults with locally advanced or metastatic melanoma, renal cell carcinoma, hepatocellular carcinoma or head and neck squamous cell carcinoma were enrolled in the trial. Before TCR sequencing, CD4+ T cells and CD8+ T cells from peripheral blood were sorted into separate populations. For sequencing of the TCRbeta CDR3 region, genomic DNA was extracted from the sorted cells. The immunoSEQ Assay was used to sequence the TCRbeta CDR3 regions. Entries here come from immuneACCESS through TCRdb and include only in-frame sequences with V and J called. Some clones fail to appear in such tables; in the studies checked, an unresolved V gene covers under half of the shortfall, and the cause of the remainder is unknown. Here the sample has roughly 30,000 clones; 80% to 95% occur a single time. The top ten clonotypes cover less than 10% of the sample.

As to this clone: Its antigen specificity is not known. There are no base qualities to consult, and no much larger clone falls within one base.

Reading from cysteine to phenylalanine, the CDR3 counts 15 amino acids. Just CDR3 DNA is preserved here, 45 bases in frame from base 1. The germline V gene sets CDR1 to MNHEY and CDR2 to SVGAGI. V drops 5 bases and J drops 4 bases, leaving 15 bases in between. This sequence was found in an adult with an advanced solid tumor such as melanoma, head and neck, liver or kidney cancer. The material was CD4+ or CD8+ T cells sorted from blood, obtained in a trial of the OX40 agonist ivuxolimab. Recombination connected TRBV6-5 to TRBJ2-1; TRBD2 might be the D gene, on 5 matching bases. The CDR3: CASSPQRSLYNEQFF. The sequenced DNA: TGTGCCAGCAGTCCGCAGCGGAGTCTTTACAATGAGCAGTTCTTC.